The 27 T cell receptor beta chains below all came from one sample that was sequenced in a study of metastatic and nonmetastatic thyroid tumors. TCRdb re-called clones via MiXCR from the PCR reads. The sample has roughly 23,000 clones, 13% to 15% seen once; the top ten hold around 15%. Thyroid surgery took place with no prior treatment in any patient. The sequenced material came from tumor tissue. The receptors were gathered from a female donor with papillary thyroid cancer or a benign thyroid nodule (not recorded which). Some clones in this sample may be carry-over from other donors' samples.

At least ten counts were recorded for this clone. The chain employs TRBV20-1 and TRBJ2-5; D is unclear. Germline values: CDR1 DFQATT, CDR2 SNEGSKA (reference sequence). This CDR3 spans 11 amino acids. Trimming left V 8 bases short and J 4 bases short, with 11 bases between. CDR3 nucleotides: TGCAGTCCCTGGTCGGGAGAGACCCAGTACTTC. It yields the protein CSPWSGETQYF.

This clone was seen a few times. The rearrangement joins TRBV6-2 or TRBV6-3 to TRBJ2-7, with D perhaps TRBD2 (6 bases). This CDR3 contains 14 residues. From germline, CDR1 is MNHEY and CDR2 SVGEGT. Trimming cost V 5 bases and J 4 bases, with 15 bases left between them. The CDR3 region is CASSARTGGYEQYF. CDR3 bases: TGTGCCAGCAGTGCCAGGACCGGGGGATACGAGCAGTACTTC.

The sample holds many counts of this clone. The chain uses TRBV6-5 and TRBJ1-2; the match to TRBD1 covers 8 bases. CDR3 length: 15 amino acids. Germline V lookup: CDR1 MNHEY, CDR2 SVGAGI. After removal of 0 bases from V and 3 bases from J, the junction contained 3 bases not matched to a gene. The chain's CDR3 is CASSYSGTGDYGYTF. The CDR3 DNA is TGTGCCAGCAGTTACTCCGGGACAGGAGACTATGGCTACACCTTC.

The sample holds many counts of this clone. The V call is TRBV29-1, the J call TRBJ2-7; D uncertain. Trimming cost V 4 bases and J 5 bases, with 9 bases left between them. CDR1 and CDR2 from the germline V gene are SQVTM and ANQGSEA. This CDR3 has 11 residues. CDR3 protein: CSVATGDEQYF. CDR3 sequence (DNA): TGCAGCGTTGCAACTGGCGACGAGCAGTACTTC.

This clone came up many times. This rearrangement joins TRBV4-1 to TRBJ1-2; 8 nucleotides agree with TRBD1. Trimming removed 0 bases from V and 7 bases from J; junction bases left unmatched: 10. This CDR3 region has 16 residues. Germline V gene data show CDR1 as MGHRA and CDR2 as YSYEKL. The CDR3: CASSQDGDRFPFGYTF. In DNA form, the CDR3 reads TGCGCCAGCAGCCAAGATGGGGACAGGTTCCCCTTTGGCTACACCTTC.

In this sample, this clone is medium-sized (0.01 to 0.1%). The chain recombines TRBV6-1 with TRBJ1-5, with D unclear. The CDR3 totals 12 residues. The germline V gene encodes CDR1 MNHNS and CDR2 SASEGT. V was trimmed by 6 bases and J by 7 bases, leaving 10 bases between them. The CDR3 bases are TGTGCCAGCAGGACGGGCCGACAGCCCCAGCATTTT. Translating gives CASRTGRQPQHF.

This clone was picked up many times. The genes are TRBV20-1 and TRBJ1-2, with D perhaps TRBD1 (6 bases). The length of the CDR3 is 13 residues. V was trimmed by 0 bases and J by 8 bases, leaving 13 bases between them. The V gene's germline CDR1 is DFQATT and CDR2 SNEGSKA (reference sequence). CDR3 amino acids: CSAREQGAEGYTF. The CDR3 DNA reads TGCAGTGCTAGAGAACAGGGAGCAGAGGGCTACACCTTC.

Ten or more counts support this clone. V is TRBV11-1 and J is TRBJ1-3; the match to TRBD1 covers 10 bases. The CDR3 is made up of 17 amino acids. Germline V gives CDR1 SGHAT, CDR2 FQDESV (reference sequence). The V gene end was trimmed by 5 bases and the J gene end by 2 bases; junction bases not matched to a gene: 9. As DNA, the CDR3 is TGTGCCAGCAGCCTCACGGGCGGGACAGGGGCTGGAAACACCATATATTTT. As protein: CASSLTGGTGAGNTIYF.

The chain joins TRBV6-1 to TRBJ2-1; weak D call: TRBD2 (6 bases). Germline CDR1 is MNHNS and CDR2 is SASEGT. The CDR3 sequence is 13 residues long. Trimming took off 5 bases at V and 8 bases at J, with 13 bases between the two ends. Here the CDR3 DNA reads TGTGCCAGCAGTACGCGGGATTCTCATGAGCAGTTCTTC. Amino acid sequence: CASSTRDSHEQFF.

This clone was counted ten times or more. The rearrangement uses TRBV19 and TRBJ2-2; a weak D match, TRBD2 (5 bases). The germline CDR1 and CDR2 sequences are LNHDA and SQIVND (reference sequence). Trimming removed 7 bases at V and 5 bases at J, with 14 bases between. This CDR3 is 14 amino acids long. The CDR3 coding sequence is TGTGCCAGTAATAAGCGGCCGGGGACCGGGGAGCTGTTTTTT. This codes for CASNKRPGTGELFF.

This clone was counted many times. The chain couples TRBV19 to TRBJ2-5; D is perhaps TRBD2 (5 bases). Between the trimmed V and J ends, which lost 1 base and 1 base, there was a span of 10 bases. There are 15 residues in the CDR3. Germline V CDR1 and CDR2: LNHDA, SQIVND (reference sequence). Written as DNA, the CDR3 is TGTGCCAGTAGTATAGGTGCTAGCCTCCAAGAGACCCAGTACTTC. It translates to CASSIGASLQETQYF.

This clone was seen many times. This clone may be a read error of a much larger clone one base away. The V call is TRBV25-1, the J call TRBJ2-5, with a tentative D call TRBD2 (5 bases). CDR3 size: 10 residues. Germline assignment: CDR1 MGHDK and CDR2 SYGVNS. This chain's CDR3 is CVSGQETQYF. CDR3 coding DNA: TGTGTCAGCGGACAAGAGACCCAGTACTTC.

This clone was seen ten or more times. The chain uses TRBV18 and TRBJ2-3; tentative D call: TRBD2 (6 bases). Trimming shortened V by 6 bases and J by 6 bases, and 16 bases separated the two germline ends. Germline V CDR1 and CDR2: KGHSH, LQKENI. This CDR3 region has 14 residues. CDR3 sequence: CASSPGLFIDTQYF. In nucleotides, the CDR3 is TGTGCCAGCTCGCCGGGACTTTTTATTGATACGCAGTATTTT.

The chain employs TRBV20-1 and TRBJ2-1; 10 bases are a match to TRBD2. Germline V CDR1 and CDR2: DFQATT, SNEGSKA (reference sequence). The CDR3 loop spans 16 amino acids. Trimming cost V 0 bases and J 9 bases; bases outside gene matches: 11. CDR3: CSARDRLSGGMGEQFF. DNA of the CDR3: TGCAGTGCTAGAGATCGGCTTAGCGGGGGGATGGGTGAGCAGTTCTTC.

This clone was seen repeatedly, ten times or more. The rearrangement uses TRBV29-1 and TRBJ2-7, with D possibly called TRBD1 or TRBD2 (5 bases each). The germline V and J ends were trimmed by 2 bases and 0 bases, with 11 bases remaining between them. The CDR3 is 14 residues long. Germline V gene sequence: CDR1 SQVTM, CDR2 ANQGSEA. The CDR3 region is CSVESGANSYEQYF. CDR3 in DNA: TGCAGCGTTGAATCCGGGGCGAACTCCTACGAGCAGTACTTC.

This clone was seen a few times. The CDR3 nucleotides are TGTGCCAGCAGTTTTGGGAGCTATGGCTACACCTTC. This encodes CASSFGSYGYTF. This chain uses TRBV12-3 or TRBV12-4 with TRBJ1-2; D remains unclear. CDR3 length: 12 residues. V lost 3 bases, J lost 4 bases, and 6 bases lay in between.

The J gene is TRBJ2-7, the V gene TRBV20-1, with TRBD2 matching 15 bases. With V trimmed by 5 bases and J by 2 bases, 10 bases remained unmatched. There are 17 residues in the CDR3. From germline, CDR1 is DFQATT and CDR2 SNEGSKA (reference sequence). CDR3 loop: CSAQVPGLAGGPYEQYF. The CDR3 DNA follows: TGCAGTGCTCAAGTCCCGGGACTAGCGGGAGGCCCCTACGAGCAGTACTTC.

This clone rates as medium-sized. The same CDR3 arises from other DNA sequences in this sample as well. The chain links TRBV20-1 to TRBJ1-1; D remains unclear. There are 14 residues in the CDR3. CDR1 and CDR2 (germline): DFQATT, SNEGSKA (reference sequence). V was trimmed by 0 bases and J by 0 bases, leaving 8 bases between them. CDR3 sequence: CSARDRVLNTEAFF. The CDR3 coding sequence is TGCAGTGCTAGAGATAGAGTACTGAACACTGAAGCTTTCTTT.

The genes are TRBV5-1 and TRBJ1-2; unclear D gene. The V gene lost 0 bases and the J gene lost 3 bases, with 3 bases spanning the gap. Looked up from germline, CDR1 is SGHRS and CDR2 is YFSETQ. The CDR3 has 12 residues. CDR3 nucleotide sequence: TGCGCCAGCAGCTTGGCGGACTATGGCTACACCTTC. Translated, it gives CASSLADYGYTF.

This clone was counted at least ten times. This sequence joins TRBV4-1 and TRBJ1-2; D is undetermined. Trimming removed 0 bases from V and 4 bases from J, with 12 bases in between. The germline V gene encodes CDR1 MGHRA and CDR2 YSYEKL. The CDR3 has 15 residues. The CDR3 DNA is TGCGCCAGCAGCCAAGAAGTTAGGAGTTTCTATGGCTACACCTTC. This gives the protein CASSQEVRSFYGYTF.

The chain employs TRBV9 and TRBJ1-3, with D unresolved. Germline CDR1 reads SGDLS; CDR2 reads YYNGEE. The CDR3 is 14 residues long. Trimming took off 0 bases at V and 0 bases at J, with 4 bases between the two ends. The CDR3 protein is CASSVAGSGNTIYF. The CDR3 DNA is TGTGCCAGCAGCGTAGCAGGCTCTGGAAACACCATATATTTT. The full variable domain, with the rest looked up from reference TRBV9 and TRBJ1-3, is DSGVTQTPKHLITATGQRVTLRCSPRSGDLSVYWYQQSLDQGLQFLIQYYNGEERAKGNILERFSAQQFPDLHSELNLSSLELGDSALYFCASSVAGSGNTIYFGEGSWLTVV.

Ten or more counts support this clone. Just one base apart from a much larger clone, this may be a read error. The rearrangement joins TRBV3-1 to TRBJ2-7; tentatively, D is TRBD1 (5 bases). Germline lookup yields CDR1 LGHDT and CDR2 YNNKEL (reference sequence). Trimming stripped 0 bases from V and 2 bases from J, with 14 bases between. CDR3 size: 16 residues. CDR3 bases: TGTGCCAGCAGCCAAGATACAGGACAAAAGGCCTACGAGCAGTACTTC. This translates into CASSQDTGQKAYEQYF.

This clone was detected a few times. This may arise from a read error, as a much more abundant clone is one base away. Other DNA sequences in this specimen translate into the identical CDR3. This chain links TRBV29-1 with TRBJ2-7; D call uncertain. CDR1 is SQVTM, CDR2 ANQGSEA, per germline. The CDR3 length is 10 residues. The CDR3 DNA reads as TGCAGCGTTGTACAGCACGAGCAGTATTTC. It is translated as CSVVQHEQYF.

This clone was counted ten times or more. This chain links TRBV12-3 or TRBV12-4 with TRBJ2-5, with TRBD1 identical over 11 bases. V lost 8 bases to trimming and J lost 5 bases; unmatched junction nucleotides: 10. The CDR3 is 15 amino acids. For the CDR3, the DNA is TGTGCCAGCGCCTCGTCCGGGACAGGGGGGGAGACCCAGTACTTC. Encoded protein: CASASSGTGGETQYF.

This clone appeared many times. The CDR3 spells CASSVVDSNTEAFF. Here the CDR3 DNA reads TGTGCCAGCAGCGTAGTAGACAGTAACACTGAAGCTTTCTTT. This chain links TRBV9 with TRBJ1-1; possible D gene TRBD1, 5 bases. The V end was cut by 0 bases, the J end by 2 bases, with 8 bases between. The CDR3 has 14 amino acids. Germline V gene lookup returns CDR1 SGDLS and CDR2 YYNGEE.

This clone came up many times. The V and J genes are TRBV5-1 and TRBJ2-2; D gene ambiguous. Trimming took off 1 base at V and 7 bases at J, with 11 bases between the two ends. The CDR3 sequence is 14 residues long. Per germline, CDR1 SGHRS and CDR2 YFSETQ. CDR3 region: CASSLKADGGELFF. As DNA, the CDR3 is TGCGCCAGCAGCTTGAAGGCGGATGGCGGGGAGCTGTTTTTT. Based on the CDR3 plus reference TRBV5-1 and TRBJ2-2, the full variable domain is KAGVTQTPRYLIKTRGQQVTLSCSPISGHRSVSWYQQTPGQGLQFLFEYFSETQRNKGNFPGRFSGRQFSNSRSEMNVSTLELGDSALYLCASSLKADGGELFFGEGSRLTVL.

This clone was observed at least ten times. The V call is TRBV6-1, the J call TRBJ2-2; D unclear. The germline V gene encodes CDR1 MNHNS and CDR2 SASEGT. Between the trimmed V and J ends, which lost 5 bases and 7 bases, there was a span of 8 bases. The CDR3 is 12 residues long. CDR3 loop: CASSLSNGELFF. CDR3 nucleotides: TGTGCCAGCAGTCTGTCAAACGGGGAGCTGTTTTTT.